These 26 T cell receptor beta chains were all obtained from the same sample, sequenced in a study of CXCR3-negative and CXCR3-positive naive CD8 T cells. Researchers prepared the TRB cDNA libraries using 5' RACE with UMI labels. TCRdb reworked the 5' RACE reads into one entry per CDR3 protein, no DNA. The listing contains some 50,000 distinct CDR3 sequences. Sequencing input: naive CXCR3- CD8+ T cells from blood. The sample's subset: CD45RO-CCR7+CD27+CD95- naive CD8+ T cells lacking CXCR3 (TNR3-). These receptors originate from a human donor in good health. Some clones in this sample may be carry-over from other donors' samples.

The V gene is TRBV7-6, the J gene TRBJ2-1; with no DNA, the TCRdb D assignment of TRBD1 cannot be verified. This CDR3 spans 13 amino acids. Germline CDR1 reads SGHVS; CDR2 reads FNYEAQ. The chain's CDR3 is CASSSGGRGEQFF.

This chain links TRBV4-1 with TRBJ2-3. Germline-derived CDR1 and CDR2 are MGHRA and YSYEKL. The CDR3 is made up of 14 amino acids. The CDR3: CASSQIASTDTQYF.

This sequence joins TRBV3-1 and TRBJ2-1; TCRdb reports TRBD2, a call that lacks DNA to check it against. The CDR3 totals 18 residues. Germline V CDR1 and CDR2: LGHDT, YNNKEL (reference sequence). The CDR3 region is CASSQGLIAGVGGDEQFF.

The J gene is TRBJ2-7, the V gene TRBV20-1. The CDR3 consists of 13 residues. Per germline, CDR1 DFQATT and CDR2 SNEGSKA (reference sequence). This CDR3 is CSARDGTTYEQYF.

The chain links TRBV3-1 to TRBJ1-5. The CDR3 consists of 16 residues. Germline V gene sequence: CDR1 LGHDT, CDR2 YNNKEL (reference sequence). This CDR3 reads CASSQDGSSRNQPQHF.

The rearrangement uses TRBV15 and TRBJ1-1. This CDR3 comprises 13 residues. CDR1 LNHNV and CDR2 YYDKDF come from the germline V gene (reference sequence). The CDR3 loop is CATSFPGTTEAFF.

This CDR3 is CASSVAESVLGTTDTQYF. This sequence joins TRBV9 and TRBJ2-3. This CDR3 has 18 amino acids. Germline V gene sequence: CDR1 SGDLS, CDR2 YYNGEE.

The J gene is TRBJ2-3, the V gene TRBV12-3 or TRBV12-4. The CDR3 has 14 residues. CDR3 in amino acids: CASSLSDSTDTQYF.

The CDR3 spells CASSWGTGIIYNEQFF. V gene TRBV5-6 combines with J gene TRBJ2-1; absent DNA, TCRdb's TRBD1 call cannot be checked. The CDR3 contains 16 residues. CDR1 SGHDT and CDR2 YYEEEE come from the germline V gene.

This rearrangement joins TRBV7-9 to TRBJ2-7; checking the TCRdb D call of TRBD1 is not possible without DNA. CDR1 and CDR2 (germline): SEHNR, FQNEAQ (reference sequence). The CDR3 contains 16 residues. CDR3 sequence: CASSLGVGQGANEQYF.

V gene TRBV28 combines with J gene TRBJ2-2; TCRdb picks TRBD1, but there is no DNA to check that call. CDR1 and CDR2 from the germline V gene are MDHEN and SYDVKM. This CDR3 is 14 amino acids long. The CDR3 loop reads CASSLRDRAGELFF. The whole variable domain, remainder taken from reference TRBV28 and TRBJ2-2, is DVKVTQSSRYLVKRTGEKVFLECVQDMDHENMFWYRQDPGLGLRLIYFSYDVKMKEKGDIPEGYSVSREKKERFSLILESASTNQTSMYLCASSLRDRAGELFFGEGSRLTVL.

The chain joins TRBV7-9 to TRBJ1-2; TCRdb names TRBD1, which stays unverified in the absence of DNA. CDR1 is SEHNR and CDR2 is FQNEAQ in the germline V gene (reference sequence). The CDR3 spans 13 residues. CDR3 sequence: CASSSTGDYGYTF.

This sequence joins TRBV24-1 and TRBJ2-3; as DNA is missing, the TRBD1 call by TCRdb cannot be tested. CDR1 is KGHDR, CDR2 SFDVKD, per germline. This CDR3 region has 16 residues. This CDR3 is CATSDYGQGGADTQYF.

The genes are TRBV28 and TRBJ2-5; TCRdb's assignment of TRBD1 cannot be checked, as there is no DNA. Germline V gives CDR1 MDHEN, CDR2 SYDVKM. The CDR3 runs 14 residues. CDR3 sequence reads: CASSPPGTQETQYF.

The chain is built from TRBV5-1 and TRBJ1-2; TCRdb returns TRBD1, unconfirmable since there is no DNA. The CDR3 extends over 15 amino acids. Germline CDR1 is SGHRS and CDR2 is YFSETQ. This CDR3 reads CASSPYTVGAYGYTF.

The chain carries TRBV10-3 and TRBJ2-1; there is no DNA to check the TCRdb D call of TRBD1. Germline V gives CDR1 ENHRY, CDR2 SYGVKD. The CDR3 sequence is 17 residues long. This CDR3 reads CAISESVVGPLFVEQFF.

This chain links TRBV28 with TRBJ2-5; TCRdb names TRBD1, which stays unverified in the absence of DNA. CDR1 MDHEN and CDR2 SYDVKM come from the germline V gene. There are 14 residues in the CDR3. Here the CDR3 reads CASSSGQGEETQYF.

The chain combines TRBV27 with TRBJ1-5. Germline V gives CDR1 MNHEY, CDR2 SMNVEV (reference sequence). The CDR3 covers 14 residues. CDR3 sequence reads: CASSLEGTRQPQHF.

This sequence joins TRBV7-9 and TRBJ2-7; TCRdb's D gene call, TRBD2, goes unchecked for lack of DNA. Germline CDR1 SEHNR, CDR2 FQNEAQ (reference sequence). The CDR3 is 16 amino acids. The CDR3: CASSPTSGAFRNEQYF.

This chain uses TRBV6-5 with TRBJ2-7. CDR3 length: 14 amino acids. CDR1 is MNHEY and CDR2 is SVGAGI in the germline V gene. CDR3 residues: CASSSVDSSYEQYF.

The genes are TRBV24-1 and TRBJ2-1; lacking DNA, the TRBD1 call made by TCRdb goes unchecked. Germline V gene data show CDR1 as KGHDR and CDR2 as SFDVKD. This CDR3 has 14 amino acids. CDR3 sequence reads: CATEQGSGYNEQFF.

The chain combines TRBV29-1 with TRBJ2-5. This CDR3 has 15 residues. Germline V lookup: CDR1 SQVTM, CDR2 ANQGSEA. The CDR3 reads CSAEVAGEEQETQYF.

The chain recombines TRBV7-9 with TRBJ2-7. CDR1 is SEHNR and CDR2 is FQNEAQ in the germline V gene (reference sequence). There are 13 residues in the CDR3. The CDR3 loop is CASSLAGSGEQNF. Full variable domain (missing parts from reference TRBV7-9 and TRBJ2-7): DTGVSQNPRHKITKRGQNVTFRCDPISEHNRLYWYRQTLGQGPEFLTYFQNEAQLEKSRLLSDRFSAERPKGSFSTLEIQRTEQGDSAMYLCASSLAGSGEQNFGPGTRLTVT.

The CDR3 sequence is CSARDPKESSYEQYF. The chain carries TRBV20-1 and TRBJ2-7. CDR1 is DFQATT, CDR2 SNEGSKA, per germline (reference sequence). The CDR3 has 15 residues.

This chain links TRBV4-1 with TRBJ2-3; TCRdb indicates TRBD1, and absent DNA this call remains unverified. Germline values: CDR1 MGHRA, CDR2 YSYEKL. The CDR3 length is 16 residues. CDR3 in amino acids: CASSQRWQGTTDTQYF.

The V call is TRBV13, the J call TRBJ2-7; without DNA, the TCRdb call of TRBD1 cannot be checked. Germline V gene lookup returns CDR1 PRHDT and CDR2 FYEKMQ (reference sequence). The CDR3 has 12 residues. CDR3 residues: CASSPDRTEQYF. Full variable domain (rest looked up from reference TRBV13 and TRBJ2-7): AAGVIQSPRHLIKEKRETATLKCYPIPRHDTVYWYQQGPGQDPQFLISFYEKMQSDKGSIPDRFSAQQFSDYHSELNMSSLELGDSALYFCASSPDRTEQYFGPGTRLTVT.